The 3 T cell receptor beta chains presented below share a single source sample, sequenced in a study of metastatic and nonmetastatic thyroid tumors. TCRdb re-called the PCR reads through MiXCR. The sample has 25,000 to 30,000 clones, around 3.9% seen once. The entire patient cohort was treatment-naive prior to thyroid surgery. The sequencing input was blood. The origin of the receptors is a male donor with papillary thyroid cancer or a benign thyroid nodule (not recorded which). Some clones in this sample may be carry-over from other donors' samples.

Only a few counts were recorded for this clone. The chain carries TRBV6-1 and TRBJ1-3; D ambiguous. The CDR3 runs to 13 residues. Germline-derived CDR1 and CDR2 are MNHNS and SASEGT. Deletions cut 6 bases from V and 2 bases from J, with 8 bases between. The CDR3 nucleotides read TGTGCCAGCAGACGGCCTCCTGGAAACACCATATATTTT. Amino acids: CASRRPPGNTIYF.

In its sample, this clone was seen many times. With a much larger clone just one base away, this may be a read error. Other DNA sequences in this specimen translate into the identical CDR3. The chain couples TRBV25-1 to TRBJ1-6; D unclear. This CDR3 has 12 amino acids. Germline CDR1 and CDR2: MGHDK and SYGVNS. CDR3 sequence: CASSEDNSPLHF. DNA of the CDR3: TGTGCCAGCAGTGAGGATAATTCACCCCTCCACTTC.

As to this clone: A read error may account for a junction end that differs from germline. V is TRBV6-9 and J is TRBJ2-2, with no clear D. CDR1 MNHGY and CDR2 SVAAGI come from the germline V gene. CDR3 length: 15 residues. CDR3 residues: CAGSYGLKPTGYLFF. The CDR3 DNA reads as TGTGCCGGCAGTTACGGGCTCAAGCCCACCGGGTATCTGTTTTTT.